One and the same sample provided the 5 T cell receptor beta chains below, sequenced in a study of cytotoxic CD8 clonotypes in ibrutinib-treated CLL (dated by TCRdb to the early 2020s). The time point label for this specimen denotes: 24 months on ibrutinib. Libraries were constructed by the immunoSEQ multiplex PCR assay. In its TCRdb copy, this immuneACCESS table keeps in-frame sequences only and misses some clones. Where compared with another copy, unresolved V genes explain less than half of these, and the others have no known cause. This sample has roughly 42,000 clones in its table, and about 65% of those were observed once. The ten largest make up 20% to 25% of the sample. Here the sequenced sample was PBMCs, taken after 24 months of ibrutinib treatment. These receptors were collected from a human donor with chronic lymphocytic leukemia.

CDR3 DNA: TGTGCCAGCACCACCGAGGGACGGACTAGCGTCACTACGCAGTATTTT. Encoded protein: CASTTEGRTSVTTQYF. This rearrangement joins TRBV7-9 to TRBJ2-3; the match to TRBD2 covers 9 bases. There are 16 residues in the CDR3. Germline assignment: CDR1 SEHNR and CDR2 FQNEAQ (reference sequence). V lost 7 bases, J lost 8 bases, and 16 bases stayed unmatched.

This sequence joins TRBV27 and TRBJ2-3, with unresolved D. Trimming removed 1 base from V and 1 base from J, with 3 bases in between. The CDR3 totals 13 residues. In germline, CDR1 is MNHEY, CDR2 SMNVEV (reference sequence). CDR3 nucleotide sequence: TGTGCCAGCAGTTTATGGGGCACAGATACGCAGTATTTT. Its translation is CASSLWGTDTQYF.

This sequence joins TRBV6-5 and TRBJ2-2, with 10 bases aligning to TRBD1. CDR1 and CDR2 (germline): MNHEY, SVGAGI. Trimming removed 6 bases from V and 4 bases from J; junction bases left unmatched: 5. The CDR3 runs 15 residues. This CDR3 is CASRPGTGVTGELFF. For the CDR3, the DNA is TGTGCCAGCAGACCCGGGACAGGGGTCACCGGGGAGCTGTTTTTT.

The V call is TRBV19, the J call TRBJ1-1, with TRBD1 as a possible D gene (6 bases). Per the germline V gene, CDR1 is LNHDA and CDR2 is SQIVND (reference sequence). Between the trimmed V and J ends, which lost 7 bases and 0 bases, there was a span of 15 bases. The CDR3 covers 15 residues. The DNA of the CDR3 is TGTGCCAGTACCCCCGGGGGCAGCATGAACACTGAAGCTTTCTTT. It encodes CASTPGGSMNTEAFF.

J is TRBJ2-3 and V is TRBV2; D perhaps matches TRBD2 (7 bases). Trimming stripped 6 bases from V and 0 bases from J, with 25 bases between. CDR3 size: 19 residues. CDR1 and CDR2 (germline): SNHLY, FYNNEI. CDR3 sequence: CASSQGGGFGGTSTDTQYF. The CDR3 DNA is TGTGCCAGCAGCCAAGGGGGGGGATTTGGCGGGACCAGCACAGATACGCAGTATTTT.